A single count supports the clone carrying this T cell receptor beta chain. Antigen unknown. The data derive from a study of T cell responses to AZD1222 COVID-19 vaccine. Clones were sequenced by immunoSEQ multiplex PCR, and TCRdb holds only the in-frame ones, with some missing. The sample carries just under 150,000 clones, approximately 88% recorded once. This CDR3 region has 15 residues. V was shortened by 5 bases and J by 7 bases, with 20 bases between the two germline ends. CDR1 and CDR2 from the germline V gene are SGHAT and FQNNGV. General study findings and limits: Vaccine-related CD4 TCRs covered spike, predominating at 160-218 and 743-854.

The TCR originated in an adult who received the MenACWY meningococcal vaccine as a control. The chain couples TRBV11-2 to TRBJ1-2; a weak D match, TRBD1 (5 bases). Source: peripheral blood, taken 28 days after the second dose of the MenACWY control vaccine. CDR3 sequence reads: CASSPGAATLFGYTF. The CDR3 DNA reads as TGTGCCAGCAGCCCCGGGGCGGCCACACTCTTTGGCTACACCTTC.